This record concerns one T cell receptor (beta chain) sequence. Sequenced by immunoSEQ multiplex PCR; TCRdb stores in-frame clones only, minus some. The profile covers 64,000 or so clones, with about 86% appearing a single time and roughly 5.3% taken by the ten largest. The data derive from a study of technical replicates of blood from a handful of donors. Germline CDR1 is MDHEN and CDR2 is SYDVKM. V was pared by 5 bases and J by 7 bases, with 18 bases between. CDR3 size: 15 residues. The source is a human donor in good health. Some clones in this sample may be carry-over from other donors' samples. The chain has TRBV28 and TRBJ1-5, with D hard to call. Sequenced: PBMCs. The CDR3 sequence is CASSPPGSGRQPQHF. CDR3 DNA sequence: TGTGCCAGCAGTCCCCCGGGGTCCGGCCGACAGCCCCAGCATTTT.